This T cell receptor beta chain appears in the sequencing data of a study of cytomegalovirus exposure and HLA in healthy donors. This clone showed up just a few times. It was with 60 Vbeta and 13 Jbeta primers that the PCR ran. The repertoire was sequenced with immunoSEQ multiplex PCR; TCRdb's copy has only in-frame clones and lacks some. The sample holds 100,000 to 150,000 clones, 60% to 85% seen once. There are 13 residues in the CDR3. Germline CDR1 is SGHKS and CDR2 is YYEKEE (reference sequence). V lost 3 bases and J lost 4, with 10 bases in between. The chain recombines TRBV5-5 with TRBJ1-1; D unresolved. The sequence came from a woman in her 40s in good health and CMV-seropositive. Material for sequencing was PBMCs. CDR3 in DNA: TGTGCCAGCAGCTCCGTCTCGAGCACTGAAGCTTTCTTT. Protein: CASSSVSSTEAFF.